Described below is a single T cell receptor beta chain sequence and its context. Only in-frame clones appear in the TCRdb table, and some are missing; sequencing was by immunoSEQ multiplex PCR. Of about 660,000 clones in the sample, around 87% are singletons; the top ten hold more than 0.009%. This sample is drawn from a study of shared T cell receptors in the human thymus. CDR1 LNHDA and CDR2 SQIVND come from the germline V gene (reference sequence). V was pared by 1 base and J by 6 bases, with 20 bases of the junction left unmatched. The CDR3 has 19 residues. These same data were also listed under a study on human thymus T cells. That source adds: Immunologically healthy infants in Finland undergoing congenital heart defect surgery were the donors. It looked as if thymic and blood repertoires used V and J genes in a biased way.

Sequenced sample: thymocytes. This clonotype was sampled from a boy in the first two years of life with a congenital heart defect. The rearrangement links TRBV19 to TRBJ2-7; 8 bases are a match to TRBD2. The CDR3 sequence: CASSIGGSGTSSVRGEQYF. The CDR3 region has the DNA TGTGCCAGTAGTATAGGTGGTAGCGGGACGTCCTCCGTGCGAGGCGAGCAGTACTTC.